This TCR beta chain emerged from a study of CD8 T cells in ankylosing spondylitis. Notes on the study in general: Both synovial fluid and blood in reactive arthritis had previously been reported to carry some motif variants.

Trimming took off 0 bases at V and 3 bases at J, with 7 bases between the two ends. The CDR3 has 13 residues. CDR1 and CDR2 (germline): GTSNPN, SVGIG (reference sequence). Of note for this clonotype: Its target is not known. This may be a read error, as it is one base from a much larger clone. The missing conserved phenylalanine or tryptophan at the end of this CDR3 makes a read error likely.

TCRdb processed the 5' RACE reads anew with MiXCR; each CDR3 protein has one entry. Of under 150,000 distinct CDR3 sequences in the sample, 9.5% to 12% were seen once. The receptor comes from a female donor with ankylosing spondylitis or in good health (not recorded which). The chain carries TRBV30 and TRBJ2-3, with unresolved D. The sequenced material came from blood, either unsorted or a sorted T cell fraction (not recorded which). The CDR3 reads CAWSVTLTDTQYL. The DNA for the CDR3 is TGTGCCTGGAGTGTAACGTTAACAGATACGCAGTATCTT.